The clone carrying this T cell receptor (beta chain) was picked up a small number of times. This sample stems from a study of T cells in Graves' hyperthyroidism and ophthalmopathy. On the study more broadly: Staff took peripheral blood when the initial diagnosis was made, before any treatment began.

Amplification yielded TCR beta CDR3 regions, with RNA transcripts as the source. The HTBI primer set drove a first-round RT-PCR of the TCR CDR3. TCRdb re-analysed the multiplex PCR reads in MiXCR, keeping a single row per CDR3 protein. This sample yields some 650,000 distinct CDR3 sequences, of which around 15% are seen a single time; 2.5% to 4% belongs to the top ten. Germline V CDR1 and CDR2: SGDLS, YYNGEE. This CDR3 is 18 amino acids long. V shed 3 bases and J shed 5 bases, with 26 bases lying between them. A NOSPECS grade of at least 4, a Clinical Activity Score of at least 3 and duration under 3 months were recorded in ophthalmopathy patients. Uncontrolled infection, other autoimmune disease, pregnancy and lactation each barred patients from inclusion. Clinical symptoms, serum thyroxine, TRAb, thyroid ultrasound and orbital computed tomography informed diagnoses.

The chain combines TRBV9 with TRBJ2-5; a weak D match, TRBD1 (6 bases). Sample: blood. The receptor was derived from a woman in her thirties or forties with Graves' ophthalmopathy. Here the CDR3 DNA reads TGTGCCAGCAGCGCTGGGGGCTTGGCGTTGGTGGGTGGGGAGACCCAGTACTTC. Its translation is CASSAGGLALVGGETQYF.